This TCR beta chain was profiled in a study of T-cell reconstitution after alpha-beta-depleted transplantation in children. This clonotype was counted at least ten times. The germline V and J ends were trimmed by 7 bases and 0 bases, with 19 bases remaining between them. Germline V gene sequence: CDR1 SNHLY, CDR2 FYNNEI. The CDR3 has 17 residues. Researchers prepared the TCRbeta library using unique molecular identifiers, the study reports. A single record per CDR3 protein comes from TCRdb applying MiXCR to the PCR reads. Among approximately 500,000 distinct CDR3 sequences listed, over 9.5% were seen once.

V is TRBV2 and J is TRBJ1-3; D possibly corresponds to TRBD1 (6 bases). This TCR was sampled from a child aged 2 to 15 with inherited bone marrow failure, due to receive a stem cell transplant. This sample comprised PBMCs, obtained before TCRalphabeta/CD19-depleted stem cell transplant. Here the CDR3 DNA reads TGTGCCAGCACCCGAAGGGGGTCAAGAGTCTCTGGAAACACCATATATTTT. Translated, it gives CASTRRGSRVSGNTIYF.